These 23 T cell receptor beta chains were sequenced from one sample in a study of cytotoxic CD8 clonotypes in ibrutinib-treated CLL. Repertoires were generated with immunoSEQ multiplex PCR, while TCRdb's copy carries only in-frame clones and drops some. The sample lists over 110,000 clones, around 90% occurring once. Sequences were derived from PBMCs, sampled after 12 months of ibrutinib treatment. These receptors were collected from a human donor with chronic lymphocytic leukemia.

In its sample, this clone was seen a few times. The chain couples TRBV28 to TRBJ2-1, with no clear D. Germline lookup yields CDR1 MDHEN and CDR2 SYDVKM. The CDR3 length is 12 residues. The V gene lost 5 bases and the J gene lost 6 bases, with 8 bases spanning the gap. The DNA for the CDR3 is TGTGCCAGCAGTACTAACACCAATGAGCAGTTCTTC. This encodes CASSTNTNEQFF.

About this clone itself: At one end the junction does not follow the germline gene, possibly because of a read error. The rearrangement links TRBV7-7 to TRBJ2-2; no clear D gene. The CDR3 totals 16 residues. The germline V gene encodes CDR1 SSHAT and CDR2 FNYEAQ (reference sequence). The CDR3 coding sequence is TGTGCTAGCAGCTCTACCCCAGGACCGAACACCGGGGAGCTGTTTTTT. Translating gives CASSSTPGPNTGELFF.

The rearrangement uses TRBV5-1 and TRBJ1-1; a possible D gene is TRBD1 (5 bases). V dropped 7 bases and J dropped 1 base, with 11 bases sitting between them. CDR3 length equals 13 residues. Germline V gives CDR1 SGHRS, CDR2 YFSETQ. The CDR3 DNA is TGCGCCAGCCTGACGGGGCCGAACACTGAAGCTTTCTTT. It is translated as CASLTGPNTEAFF.

The chain recombines TRBV27 with TRBJ2-7; the match to TRBD2 covers 16 bases. V dropped 5 bases and J dropped 3; count of bases not matched to a gene: 7. The CDR3 extends over 17 amino acids. Germline-derived CDR1 and CDR2 are MNHEY and SMNVEV (reference sequence). CDR3 in amino acids: CASSQGLAGGKNYEQYF. The CDR3 DNA reads as TGTGCCAGCAGTCAGGGACTAGCGGGAGGGAAAAACTACGAGCAGTACTTC.

The chain carries TRBV11-2 and TRBJ2-7, with TRBD2 identical over 11 bases. V was pared by 2 bases and J by 2 bases, with 8 bases of the junction left unmatched. Germline assignment: CDR1 SGHAT and CDR2 FQNNGV. The CDR3 is 17 amino acids. CDR3 sequence (DNA): TGTGCCAGCAGCTTATTCACTAGCGGGAGACCTCCCTACGAGCAGTACTTC. Encoded protein: CASSLFTSGRPPYEQYF.

The rearrangement links TRBV19 to TRBJ2-1; the D is unclear. CDR1 is LNHDA, CDR2 SQIVND, per germline (reference sequence). Trimming removed 1 base at V and 4 bases at J, with 17 bases between. CDR3 size: 17 residues. The CDR3 spells CASSIGHTSTQYNEQFF. Written as DNA, the CDR3 is TGTGCCAGTAGTATAGGGCATACGTCGACTCAATACAATGAGCAGTTCTTC.

The gene calls are TRBV6-6 and TRBJ1-2; D ambiguous. The CDR3 runs 14 residues. Germline V gene sequence: CDR1 MNHNY, CDR2 SVGAGI (reference sequence). Between the trimmed V and J ends, which lost 5 bases and 2 bases, there was a span of 12 bases. The CDR3 sequence is CASSELTENYGYTF. CDR3 coding DNA: TGTGCCAGCAGTGAGTTAACAGAGAACTATGGCTACACCTTC.

The rearrangement links TRBV11-2 to TRBJ2-7; D gene unclear. V was cut by 1 base and J by 3 bases, with 10 bases left in between. Germline V gives CDR1 SGHAT, CDR2 FQNNGV. The CDR3 is made up of 14 amino acids. CDR3 sequence reads: CASSLGSADYEQYF. CDR3 bases: TGTGCCAGCAGCTTAGGCTCGGCAGACTACGAGCAGTACTTC.

The J gene is TRBJ2-7, the V gene TRBV23-1; 14 nucleotides align to TRBD2. TRBV23-1 is filed as an ORF, its function uncertain. CDR3 length: 19 amino acids. Trimming at V came to 0 bases and at J to 6 bases, leaving 13 bases not matched to a gene. DNA for the CDR3: TGCGCCAGCAGTCAATCGGGGACTAGCGGGAGCCCTCCCACGTGCGAGCAGTACTTC. Amino acid sequence: CASSQSGTSGSPPTCEQYF.

This chain uses TRBV13 with TRBJ2-2; D gene uncertain. Trimming left V 5 bases short and J 4 bases short, with 8 bases between. Germline-derived CDR1 and CDR2 are PRHDT and FYEKMQ (reference sequence). This CDR3 region has 13 residues. CDR3 region: CASSIDSTGELFF. The CDR3 coding sequence is TGTGCCAGCAGCATCGATAGCACCGGGGAGCTGTTTTTT.

The chain carries TRBV29-1 and TRBJ2-1; 9 bases align to TRBD2. With V trimmed by 4 bases and J by 5 bases, 6 bases remained unmatched. Germline V gene sequence: CDR1 SQVTM, CDR2 ANQGSEA. The CDR3 is 14 amino acids. CDR3 bases: TGCAGCGTTGTTAGCGGGAGCCTCAACAATGAGCAGTTCTTC. The encoded protein is CSVVSGSLNNEQFF.

CDR3 protein: CASSGQGSSNQPQHF. The CDR3 region has the DNA TGTGCCAGCAGCGGACAGGGATCCAGCAATCAGCCCCAGCATTTT. The chain employs TRBV2 and TRBJ1-5, with TRBD1 identical over 8 bases. With V trimmed by 6 bases and J by 1 base, 5 bases remained unmatched. The germline CDR1 and CDR2 sequences are SNHLY and FYNNEI. The CDR3 is made up of 15 amino acids.

This chain joins TRBV15 and TRBJ2-7, with no clear D. V was shortened by 0 bases and J by 4 bases, with 13 bases between the two germline ends. Germline assignment: CDR1 LNHNV and CDR2 YYDKDF (reference sequence). This CDR3 region has 15 residues. The CDR3 is CATSRDPVVSYEQYF. Written as DNA, the CDR3 is TGTGCCACCAGCAGAGATCCAGTAGTATCGTACGAGCAGTACTTC.

The chain uses TRBV6-5 and TRBJ1-1, with 8 bases lining up with TRBD1. The CDR3 is made up of 13 amino acids. Germline-derived CDR1 and CDR2 are MNHEY and SVGAGI. The V segment lost 2 bases and the J segment 10 bases; nucleotides outside the gene matches: 6. The CDR3 DNA reads TGTGCCAGCAGTTACGGGCCCGACAGGGGAGCTTTCTTT. It yields the protein CASSYGPDRGAFF.

The V call is TRBV29-1, the J call TRBJ1-1; D is ambiguous. V was cut by 3 bases and J by 1 base, with 3 bases left in between. The CDR3 is 11 residues long. Germline CDR1 and CDR2: SQVTM and ANQGSEA. The CDR3 loop reads CSVEENTEAFF. Here the CDR3 DNA reads TGCAGCGTTGAGGAGAACACTGAAGCTTTCTTT. Using reference TRBV29-1 and TRBJ1-1 for the parts outside the CDR3, the full variable domain is SAVISQKPSRDICQRGTSLTIQCQVDSQVTMMFWYRQQPGQSLTLIATANQGSEATYESGFVIDKFPISRPNLTFSTLTVSNMSPEDSSIYLCSVEENTEAFFGQGTRLTVV.

V usage is TRBV27 and J usage is TRBJ2-1, with unresolved D. This CDR3 is built from 13 residues. In germline, CDR1 is MNHEY, CDR2 SMNVEV (reference sequence). Trimming pared 4 bases from V and 4 bases from J, leaving 8 bases between. The CDR3 reads CASSSAEYNEQFF. CDR3 DNA: TGTGCCAGCAGTTCTGCAGAGTACAATGAGCAGTTCTTC.

The rearrangement links TRBV6-5 to TRBJ2-7; D is unresolved. CDR1 and CDR2 (germline): MNHEY, SVGAGI. Trimming stripped 6 bases from V and 0 bases from J, with 15 bases between. CDR3 length equals 15 residues. This chain's CDR3 is CASSPGRSSSYEQYF. In nucleotides, the CDR3 is TGTGCCAGCAGCCCGGGCCGGTCAAGCTCCTACGAGCAGTACTTC.

V gene TRBV9 combines with J gene TRBJ2-7; 7 bases map to TRBD2. Germline values: CDR1 SGDLS, CDR2 YYNGEE. CDR3 length equals 15 residues. V was pared by 0 bases and J by 5 bases, with 8 bases of the junction left unmatched. The CDR3 spells CASSVGGGSGNEQYF. DNA of the CDR3: TGTGCCAGCAGCGTAGGAGGCGGGAGCGGCAACGAGCAGTACTTC.

This sequence joins TRBV5-6 and TRBJ2-1; TRBD1 agrees at 10 bases. This CDR3 has 13 amino acids. Trimming cost V 6 bases and J 8 bases; bases outside gene matches: 5. CDR1 and CDR2 from the germline V gene are SGHDT and YYEEEE. CDR3 nucleotide sequence: TGTGCCAGCATGGGACAGGGGACGGATGAGCAGTTCTTC. It specifies CASMGQGTDEQFF.

The chain recombines TRBV27 with TRBJ1-5; the D is unclear. The CDR3 is 12 amino acids. CDR1 is MNHEY and CDR2 is SMNVEV in the germline V gene (reference sequence). The ends were cut back, 4 bases at V and 7 bases at J, with 8 bases in the middle. Here the CDR3 reads CASSSSPQPQHF. CDR3 DNA: TGTGCCAGCAGTTCCTCGCCCCAGCCCCAGCATTTT.

The V and J genes are TRBV5-1 and TRBJ1-1; D possibly corresponds to TRBD1 (5 bases). Germline CDR1 reads SGHRS; CDR2 reads YFSETQ. The V gene lost 4 bases and the J gene lost 6 bases, with 13 bases spanning the gap. CDR3 length: 13 amino acids. The CDR3 loop is CASSRTGTPEAFF. CDR3 nucleotide sequence: TGCGCCAGCAGCCGAACCGGGACCCCTGAAGCTTTCTTT. Together with reference TRBV5-1 and TRBJ1-1, the CDR3 gives the full variable domain: KAGVTQTPRYLIKTRGQQVTLSCSPISGHRSVSWYQQTPGQGLQFLFEYFSETQRNKGNFPGRFSGRQFSNSRSEMNVSTLELGDSALYLCASSRTGTPEAFFGQGTRLTVV.

The CDR3 DNA sequence: TGTGCCAGCAGTGGCGTGACAGGGGGCAATCAGCCCCAGCATTTT. It translates to CASSGVTGGNQPQHF. The chain recombines TRBV27 with TRBJ1-5; 8 bases map to TRBD1. Germline V gene data show CDR1 as MNHEY and CDR2 as SMNVEV (reference sequence). CDR3 length: 15 residues. V trimming: 5 bases; J trimming: 2 bases; junction bases outside the gene matches: 5.

The V gene is TRBV19, the J gene TRBJ2-2; D gene ambiguous. V shed 3 bases and J shed 1 base, with 3 bases lying between them. The CDR3 runs 13 residues. Germline lookup yields CDR1 LNHDA and CDR2 SQIVND (reference sequence). CDR3 DNA: TGTGCCAGTAGTATCGGGAACACCGGGGAGCTGTTTTTT. Its translation: CASSIGNTGELFF.